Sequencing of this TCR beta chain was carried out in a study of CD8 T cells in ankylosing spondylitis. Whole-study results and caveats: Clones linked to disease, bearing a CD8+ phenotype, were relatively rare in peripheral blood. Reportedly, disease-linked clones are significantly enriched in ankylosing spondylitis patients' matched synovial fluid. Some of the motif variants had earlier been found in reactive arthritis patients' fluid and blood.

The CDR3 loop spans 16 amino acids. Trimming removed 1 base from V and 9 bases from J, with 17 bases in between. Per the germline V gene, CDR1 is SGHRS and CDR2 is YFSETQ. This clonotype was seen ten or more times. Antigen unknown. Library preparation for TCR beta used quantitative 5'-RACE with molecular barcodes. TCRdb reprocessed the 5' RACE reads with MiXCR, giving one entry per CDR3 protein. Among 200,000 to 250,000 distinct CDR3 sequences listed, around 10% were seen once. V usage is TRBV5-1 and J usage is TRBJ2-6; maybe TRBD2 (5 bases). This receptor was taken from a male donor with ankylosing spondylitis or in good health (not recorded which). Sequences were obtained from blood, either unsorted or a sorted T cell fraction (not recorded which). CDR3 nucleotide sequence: TGCGCCAGCAGCTTGACCCACACGGGATTTGTCAACGTCCTGACTTTC. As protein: CASSLTHTGFVNVLTF.